The 26 T cell receptor beta chains below were found in one sample sequenced in a study of glioma-infiltrating T cells after dendritic cell vaccination (dated by TCRdb to about 2016). The label giving this sample's time point can be read as: after dendritic cell vaccination, including at tumor progression/relapse. Libraries were made using the immunoSEQ multiplex PCR assay. TCRdb obtained this table from immuneACCESS and retained in-frame rearrangements with V and J assigned. These tables miss some clones; where compared with another copy, unresolved V genes account for less than half of the shortfall, and the remainder is unexplained. A total of 90,000 to 110,000 clones appear in this sample, roughly 90% of them only once. Together, the top ten hold over 2.5% of the sample. The source was blood, collected after dendritic cell vaccination. The receptor set was obtained from a human donor with glioblastoma.

The rearrangement joins TRBV29-1 to TRBJ1-1; TRBD1 matches 7 bases. Germline loops: CDR1 SQVTM, CDR2 ANQGSEA. The CDR3 extends over 12 amino acids. V trimming: 6 bases; J trimming: 2 bases; junction bases outside the gene matches: 3. The CDR3: CSVWTGNTEAFF. CDR3 nucleotide sequence: TGCAGCGTATGGACAGGCAACACTGAAGCTTTCTTT.

For the CDR3, the DNA is TGTGCCAGCAGCCCCGGTTGGGAGACCCAGTACTTC. Its protein product is CASSPGWETQYF. The chain has TRBV13 and TRBJ2-5, with unresolved D. The CDR3 consists of 12 residues. The germline V and J ends were trimmed by 5 bases and 5 bases, with 9 bases remaining between them. Germline V CDR1 and CDR2: PRHDT, FYEKMQ (reference sequence). Full variable domain (missing parts from reference TRBV13 and TRBJ2-5): AAGVIQSPRHLIKEKRETATLKCYPIPRHDTVYWYQQGPGQDPQFLISFYEKMQSDKGSIPDRFSAQQFSDYHSELNMSSLELGDSALYFCASSPGWETQYFGPGTRLLVL.

This clone occurred once. V is TRBV7-2 and J is TRBJ2-1; 10 positions match TRBD2. V gave up 5 bases and J gave up 0 bases; unmatched junction bases: 4. The CDR3 sequence is 16 residues long. The V gene's germline CDR1 is SGHTA and CDR2 FQGNSA. As DNA, the CDR3 is TGTGCCAGCAGCCCATTAGCGGGGGGCTCCTACAATGAGCAGTTCTTC. It yields the protein CASSPLAGGSYNEQFF.

This clone was seen once. J is TRBJ2-1 and V is TRBV9, with TRBD2 matching over 11 bases. CDR3 length: 15 amino acids. In germline, CDR1 is SGDLS, CDR2 YYNGEE. J lost 8 bases, V lost 3 bases, and 7 bases had no gene match. CDR3 in amino acids: CASSELAGVSHEQFF. CDR3 in DNA: TGTGCCAGCAGCGAACTAGCGGGAGTGTCCCATGAGCAGTTCTTC.

The rearrangement uses TRBV29-1 and TRBJ2-3, with 10 bases identical to TRBD2. The CDR3 consists of 17 residues. Germline trimming cut 0 bases from V and 5 bases from J; bases unmatched to any gene: 11. CDR1 SQVTM and CDR2 ANQGSEA come from the germline V gene. The chain's CDR3 is CSVEDSQEREGGDTQYF. The CDR3 DNA is TGCAGCGTTGAAGACTCCCAGGAGCGGGAGGGTGGAGATACGCAGTATTTT.

The chain recombines TRBV6-1 with TRBJ2-4; a weak D match, TRBD2 (5 bases). Trimming cost V 6 bases and J 9 bases, with 15 bases left between them. This CDR3 is built from 13 residues. Germline V gives CDR1 MNHNS, CDR2 SASEGT. The CDR3 region has the DNA TGTGCCAGCAGGGCTTCTGCGGGCTCCATTCAGTACTTC. As protein: CASRASAGSIQYF.

V and J are TRBV18 and TRBJ1-1, with D possibly TRBD1 on 6 matching bases. V gave up 4 bases and J gave up 0 bases, with 15 bases separating them. CDR3 size: 16 residues. Germline V gene data show CDR1 as KGHSH and CDR2 as LQKENI. CDR3 in amino acids: CASSLLPDRMNTEAFF. The CDR3, as DNA: TGTGCCAGCTCACTACTACCGGACAGAATGAACACTGAAGCTTTCTTT.

The CDR3 DNA reads TGTGCCAGCATTGACCGACTAGCGGGAGTTGGGGAGCAGTACTTC. Its protein product is CASIDRLAGVGEQYF. V usage is TRBV6-5 and J usage is TRBJ2-7; 12 bases fit TRBD2. The CDR3 sequence is 15 residues long. J was trimmed by 7 bases and V by 7 bases; bases with no gene match: 11. Germline CDR1 and CDR2: MNHEY and SVGAGI.

This clone has a single count. This chain links TRBV18 with TRBJ1-1; D is ambiguous. V gave up 6 bases and J gave up 0 bases, with 5 bases separating them. Germline CDR1 is KGHSH and CDR2 is LQKENI. The CDR3 runs 12 residues. Written as DNA, the CDR3 is TGTGCCAGCTCGTTTATGAACACTGAAGCTTTCTTT. It translates to CASSFMNTEAFF.

The chain links TRBV9 to TRBJ1-6, with 7 bases identical to TRBD1. Germline values: CDR1 SGDLS, CDR2 YYNGEE. The CDR3 has 14 amino acids. V was pared by 3 bases and J by 4 bases, with 1 base of the junction left unmatched. CDR3 amino acids: CASSATGYNSPLHF. The DNA of the CDR3 is TGTGCCAGCAGCGCGACAGGGTATAATTCACCCCTCCACTTT.

The chain couples TRBV5-1 to TRBJ2-5, with a tentative D call TRBD1 (6 bases). The CDR3 extends over 15 amino acids. V was cut by 0 bases and J by 6 bases, with 15 bases left in between. The germline V gene has CDR1 SGHRS and CDR2 YFSETQ. CDR3 loop: CASSLEGRGYKTQYF. The CDR3 nucleotides read TGCGCCAGCAGCTTGGAAGGCAGGGGCTACAAGACCCAGTACTTC.

The chain combines TRBV27 with TRBJ2-2; 7 positions agree with TRBD1. The CDR3 consists of 15 residues. Germline loops: CDR1 MNHEY, CDR2 SMNVEV (reference sequence). V dropped 6 bases and J dropped 1; count of bases not matched to a gene: 5. CDR3 nucleotide sequence: TGTGCCAGCAGGGCTAGACAGGGGAACACCGGGGAGCTGTTTTTT. It encodes CASRARQGNTGELFF.

The chain couples TRBV18 to TRBJ2-1; the match to TRBD2 covers 8 bases. The CDR3 is 14 amino acids. After removal of 0 bases from V and 8 bases from J, the junction contained 3 bases not matched to a gene. CDR1 and CDR2 from the germline V gene are KGHSH and LQKENI. In nucleotides, the CDR3 is TGTGCCAGCTCACCACCGACTAGCGTCCATGAGCAGTTCTTC. As protein: CASSPPTSVHEQFF. The whole variable domain, filled in from reference TRBV18 and TRBJ2-1, reads NAGVMQNPRHLVRRRGQEARLRCSPMKGHSHVYWYRQLPEEGLKFMVYLQKENIIDESGMPKERFSAEFPKEGPSILRIQQVVRGDSAAYFCASSPPTSVHEQFFGPGTRLTVL.

The chain uses TRBV2 and TRBJ2-2; TRBD2 aligns across 10 bases. Germline trimming cut 3 bases from V and 8 bases from J; bases unmatched to any gene: 9. The germline V gene has CDR1 SNHLY and CDR2 FYNNEI. There are 16 residues in the CDR3. This CDR3 reads CASSEPGLAFFGELFF. CDR3 DNA: TGTGCCAGCAGTGAGCCGGGACTAGCGTTTTTTGGGGAGCTGTTTTTT. Full variable domain (remainder filled in from reference TRBV2 and TRBJ2-2): EPEVTQTPSHQVTQMGQEVILRCVPISNHLYFYWYRQILGQKVEFLVSFYNNEISEKSEIFDDQFSVERPDGSNFTLKIRSTKLEDSAMYFCASSEPGLAFFGELFFGEGSRLTVL.

The chain is built from TRBV2 and TRBJ2-1; 7 positions agree with TRBD1. The CDR3 sequence is 15 residues long. Looked up from germline, CDR1 is SNHLY and CDR2 is FYNNEI. Trimming at V came to 2 bases and at J to 7 bases, leaving 8 bases not matched to a gene. As DNA, the CDR3 is TGTGCCAGCAGTGAAAGACCACAGGGGTATAATGAGCAGTTCTTC. This codes for CASSERPQGYNEQFF. The full variable domain, completed using reference TRBV2 and TRBJ2-1, is EPEVTQTPSHQVTQMGQEVILRCVPISNHLYFYWYRQILGQKVEFLVSFYNNEISEKSEIFDDQFSVERPDGSNFTLKIRSTKLEDSAMYFCASSERPQGYNEQFFGPGTRLTVL.

The chain couples TRBV5-1 to TRBJ2-7; D might be TRBD1 (5 bases). Germline lookup yields CDR1 SGHRS and CDR2 YFSETQ. The CDR3 is made up of 14 amino acids. The V end lost 1 base, the J end lost 2 bases, and 10 bases lay between the germline ends. CDR3 coding DNA: TGCGCCAGCAGCTTGTACCAGGGCCCCTACGAGCAGTACTTC. This sequence encodes CASSLYQGPYEQYF.

The chain is built from TRBV5-1 and TRBJ2-1; 9 nucleotides match TRBD1. The V and J ends lost 1 base and 4 bases, in that order; junction bases with no gene match: 12. Per germline, CDR1 SGHRS and CDR2 YFSETQ. This CDR3 is 18 amino acids long. This CDR3 is CASSLSPGGTGSYNEQFF. CDR3 DNA: TGCGCCAGCAGCTTGTCCCCCGGTGGGACAGGGTCATACAATGAGCAGTTCTTC.

The gene calls are TRBV5-1 and TRBJ1-2, with 7 bases identical to TRBD1. This CDR3 is built from 14 residues. In germline, CDR1 is SGHRS, CDR2 YFSETQ. V trimming: 4 bases; J trimming: 2 bases; junction bases outside the gene matches: 5. CDR3 protein: CASSRSGGNYGYTF. CDR3 DNA sequence: TGCGCCAGCAGCAGGTCAGGGGGGAACTATGGCTACACCTTC.

The chain has TRBV9 and TRBJ2-1, with D perhaps TRBD2 (5 bases). CDR3 length equals 15 residues. CDR1 is SGDLS, CDR2 YYNGEE, per germline. V was cut by 4 bases and J by 6 bases, with 17 bases left in between. The chain's CDR3 is CASSPSGSHRNEQFF. The CDR3 region has the DNA TGTGCCAGCAGCCCTTCGGGGTCGCACCGCAATGAGCAGTTCTTC.

V is TRBV9 and J is TRBJ2-4; D is possibly TRBD2 (6 bases). The germline CDR1 and CDR2 sequences are SGDLS and YYNGEE. The CDR3 totals 15 residues. Trimming removed 0 bases from V and 6 bases from J, with 13 bases in between. The CDR3 DNA reads as TGTGCCAGCAGCGTAGCCCCGGGACTGTTAAACATTCAGTACTTC. It translates to CASSVAPGLLNIQYF.

J is TRBJ2-7 and V is TRBV27; 12 bases agree with TRBD2. CDR1 is MNHEY and CDR2 is SMNVEV in the germline V gene (reference sequence). CDR3 length: 17 amino acids. V gave up 2 bases and J gave up 4 bases; unmatched junction bases: 9. CDR3 region: CASSLRLAGGPKYEQYF. Here the CDR3 DNA reads TGTGCCAGCAGTTTACGGCTAGCGGGAGGGCCAAAGTACGAGCAGTACTTC.

The chain uses TRBV5-1 and TRBJ2-1; no clear D gene. The CDR3 runs 13 residues. Germline V lookup: CDR1 SGHRS, CDR2 YFSETQ. Between the trimmed V and J ends, which lost 5 bases and 2 bases, there was a span of 8 bases. The CDR3 DNA is TGCGCCAGCAGGCGAACGGCCTACAATGAGCAGTTCTTC. Encoded protein: CASRRTAYNEQFF. Full variable domain (rest looked up from reference TRBV5-1 and TRBJ2-1): KAGVTQTPRYLIKTRGQQVTLSCSPISGHRSVSWYQQTPGQGLQFLFEYFSETQRNKGNFPGRFSGRQFSNSRSEMNVSTLELGDSALYLCASRRTAYNEQFFGPGTRLTVL.

The genes are TRBV19 and TRBJ1-1; D is undetermined. The CDR3 totals 15 residues. Trimming took 3 bases from V and 6 from J, leaving 17 bases between them. The germline CDR1 and CDR2 sequences are LNHDA and SQIVND (reference sequence). Written as DNA, the CDR3 is TGTGCCAGTAGTATTTCAGGCGTAAGAAGCTCTGAAGCTTTCTTT. As protein: CASSISGVRSSEAFF.

The CDR3 bases are TGCGCCAGCAGCCCGAGCCATGAGCAGTTCTTC. This gives the protein CASSPSHEQFF. V is TRBV5-1 and J is TRBJ2-1; D remains ambiguous. Trimming removed 4 bases at V and 8 bases at J, with 7 bases between. Germline CDR1 and CDR2: SGHRS and YFSETQ. This CDR3 region has 11 residues.

J is TRBJ2-5 and V is TRBV5-4; possible D gene TRBD2, 6 bases. The V end was cut by 6 bases, the J end by 4 bases, with 13 bases between. The CDR3 spans 13 residues. Germline CDR1 and CDR2: SGHNT and YYREEE (reference sequence). CDR3: CASTLGGVETQYF. The CDR3 coding sequence is TGTGCCAGCACCTTAGGAGGGGTAGAGACCCAGTACTTC.

The chain has TRBV7-9 and TRBJ2-7; tentative D call: TRBD1 (6 bases). In germline, CDR1 is SEHNR, CDR2 FQNEAQ (reference sequence). The CDR3 has 15 amino acids. V shed 3 bases and J shed 2 bases, with 14 bases lying between them. CDR3 amino acids: CASSFPGTPAYEQYF. The CDR3 DNA follows: TGTGCCAGCAGCTTCCCCGGGACACCGGCCTACGAGCAGTACTTC.